This T cell receptor beta chain was retrieved from a study of graft-versus-host responses after intestinal transplantation. Study-wide context: Anti-thymocyte globulin served as induction for all recipients, who then took tacrolimus and steroids for about three years. General study results and limits: GvH clones surfaced in recipient marrow, some emerging earlier in ileum or blood. The study associated peak circulating GvH clone levels with early post-transplant HvG declines. Allografts of one patient group, those with graft-donor T cell macrochimerism, had high graft-versus-host to host-versus-graft clonal ratios.

The method was immunoSEQ multiplex PCR; TCRdb's version includes in-frame clones alone and lacks a portion of them. This table has about 93,000 clones, roughly 80% appearing once. V gave up 4 bases and J gave up 5 bases; unmatched junction bases: 9. CDR1 is SNHLY, CDR2 FYNNEI, per germline. The CDR3 totals 17 residues. With respect to this clone: Antigen specificity is unknown.

This material consisted of unstimulated CD4+ T cells sorted from spleen or lymph node cells, taken before intestinal transplant. This chain uses TRBV2 with TRBJ1-6; the match to TRBD1 covers 9 bases. The clonotype originates from a human donor who received an intestinal transplant. CDR3 bases: TGTGCCAGCAGTGCAACCGGGACAGGGTTAAATAATTCACCCCTCCACTTT. Amino acid sequence: CASSATGTGLNNSPLHF.